This is a list of T cell receptor beta chains from one sample in a study of Ad26.COV2.S vaccination and SARS-CoV-2 variants. Clones were sequenced by immunoSEQ multiplex PCR, and TCRdb holds only the in-frame ones, with some missing. The repertoire holds 380,000 or so clones, with 83% as singletons. The sequences come from peripheral blood, collected in a trial of Ad26.COV2.S vaccine versus placebo. These receptors came from a person between 18 and 65 years old who received the Ad26.COV2.S COVID-19 vaccine or a placebo. Each CDR3 is given with its conserved first and last residue. D genes are given only for firm matches. For some rows the clone size is stated as once, few or many, or as a class when expanded; others skip it.

.	TRBV10-2	.	TRBJ2-1	TGCGCTCTCAGGGCAGGGAGGACCGAGCAGTTCTTC	CALRAGRTEQFF
TRBD1	TRBV2	.	TRBJ1-4	TGTGCCAGCAGGTCAAGACAGGGGGCTAATGAAAAACTGTTTTTT	CASRSRQGANEKLFF
TRBD1	TRBV18	.	TRBJ1-2	TGTGCCAGCTCACCAGGGAGACAGGGGGCGCTTGGCTACACCTTC	CASSPGRQGALGYTF
TRBD1	TRBV10-3	.	TRBJ1-1	TGTGCCATCAGTGCGCGACAGGGGGCGAGGACTGAAGCTTTCTTT	CAISARQGARTEAFF
.	TRBV11-3	once	TRBJ1-4	TGTGCCAGCAGCTCGGGAGGGCCACTCCCTGAAAAACTGTTTTTT	CASSSGGPLPEKLFF
TRBD1	TRBV19	.	TRBJ2-7	TGTGCCAGTAGTATAGCCGGGGACAGCCTCTACGAGCAGTACTTC	CASSIAGDSLYEQYF
.	TRBV11-3	.	TRBJ2-3	TGTGCCAGCAGCTTAGATCTTCAGCGGTCCACAGATACGCAGTATTTT	CASSLDLQRSTDTQYF
TRBD2	TRBV9	.	TRBJ2-3	TGTGCCAGCAGCAGGACTAGCGAGGGTAGCACAGATACGCAGTATTTT	CASSRTSEGSTDTQYF
TRBD2	TRBV4-3	.	TRBJ2-1	TGCGCCAGCAGCCAAGAAGGACTAGCGGGGACCTCACCGGTCTTC	CASSQEGLAGTSPVF
.	TRBV19	few	TRBJ1-2	TGTGCCAGTAGTGACGGGGCGTACTATGGCTACACCTTC	CASSDGAYYGYTF
TRBD1	TRBV4-3	.	TRBJ1-6	TGCGCCAGCAGCCAGGACCTTTTTACGGGACAGGGATTAAATTCACCCCTCCACTTT	CASSQDLFTGQGLNSPLHF
.	TRBV5-1	.	TRBJ1-2	TGCGCCAGCAGCTTGCCCCGCGGAGGGGGTTTCGAAGGCTACACCTTC	CASSLPRGGGFEGYTF
.	TRBV30	.	TRBJ1-6	TGTGCCTGGACCGGGACTGAGTATTCACCCCTCCACTTT	CAWTGTEYSPLHF
.	TRBV3-1/TRBV3-2	once	TRBJ1-1	TGTGCCAGCAGCCAAGTGTCTAGGACCATGAACACTGAAGCTTTCTTT	CASSQVSRTMNTEAFF
.	TRBV14	.	TRBJ2-2	TGTGCCAGCAGCCTCAACTACAGGGCCGACGACACCGGGGAGCTGTTTTTT	CASSLNYRADDTGELFF
TRBD2	TRBV7-2	.	TRBJ2-7	TGTGCCAGCAGCTTTACCGGGACTAGCGGGACCGAGCAGTACTTC	CASSFTGTSGTEQYF
.	TRBV11-2	.	TRBJ1-1	TGTGCCAGCAGCTTAGGACCCGAAGCTTTCTTT	CASSLGPEAFF
.	TRBV7-9	.	TRBJ1-1	TGTGCCAGCAGCTTTGACAGGCGGACTGAAGCTTTCTTT	CASSFDRRTEAFF
TRBD1	TRBV27	.	TRBJ1-2	TGTGCCAGCAATGCCGGGACAGGAAGAGTGGGTGGCTACACCTTC	CASNAGTGRVGGYTF
TRBD2	TRBV4-1	once	TRBJ2-4	TGCGCCAGCAGCCGAGGCCTAGCGGGAGGGAGACTAGCCAAAAACATTCAGTACTTC	CASSRGLAGGRLAKNIQYF
.	TRBV19	.	TRBJ1-2	TGTGCCAGTAGTTGGGACGGAAACTATGGCTACACCTTC	CASSWDGNYGYTF
.	TRBV10-3	.	TRBJ2-1	TGTGCCATCAGTGAGCCGGGGTACAATGAGCAGTTCTTC	CAISEPGYNEQFF
TRBD2	TRBV2	.	TRBJ2-7	TGTGCCAGCAGATTGACTAGCGGGGTTCACGAGCAGTACTTC	CASRLTSGVHEQYF
.	TRBV7-9	.	TRBJ2-1	TGTGCCAGCAGCTACTATGGGTCCTACAATGAGCAGTTCTTC	CASSYYGSYNEQFF
.	TRBV19	.	TRBJ2-2	TGTGCCAGTATCAGGGCCAGGGGAACCGGGGAGCTGTTTTTT	CASIRARGTGELFF
.	TRBV5-1	.	TRBJ2-3	TGCGCCAGCACCCCTATAGGAGGGGCGGGGGATACGCAGTATTTT	CASTPIGGAGDTQYF
.	TRBV7-2	few	TRBJ1-2	TGTGCCAGCAGCTTATTGGGACCTAACTATGGCTACACCTTC	CASSLLGPNYGYTF